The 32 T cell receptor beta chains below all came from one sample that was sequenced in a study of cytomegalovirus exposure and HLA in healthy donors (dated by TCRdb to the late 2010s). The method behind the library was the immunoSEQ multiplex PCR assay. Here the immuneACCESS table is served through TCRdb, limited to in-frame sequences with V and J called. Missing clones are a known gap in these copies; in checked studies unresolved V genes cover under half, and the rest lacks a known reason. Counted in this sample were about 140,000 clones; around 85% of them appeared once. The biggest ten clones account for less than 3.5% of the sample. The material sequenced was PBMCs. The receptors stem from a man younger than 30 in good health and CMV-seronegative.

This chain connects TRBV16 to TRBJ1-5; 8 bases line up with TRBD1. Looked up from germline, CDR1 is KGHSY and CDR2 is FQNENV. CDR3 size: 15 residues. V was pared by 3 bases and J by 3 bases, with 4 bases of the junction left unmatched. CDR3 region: CASSHRTGINQPQHF. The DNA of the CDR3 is TGTGCCAGCAGCCACCGGACAGGGATCAATCAGCCCCAGCATTTT.

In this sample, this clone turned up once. In DNA form, the CDR3 reads TGTGCCAGCAGTGGTGTGACAGGAGTCATGGCCTATGGCTACACCTTC. Translating gives CASSGVTGVMAYGYTF. The V and J genes are TRBV6-1 and TRBJ1-2; weak D call: TRBD1 (6 bases). Germline lookup yields CDR1 MNHNS and CDR2 SASEGT. V was trimmed by 4 bases and J by 4 bases, leaving 19 bases between them. This CDR3 has 16 residues.

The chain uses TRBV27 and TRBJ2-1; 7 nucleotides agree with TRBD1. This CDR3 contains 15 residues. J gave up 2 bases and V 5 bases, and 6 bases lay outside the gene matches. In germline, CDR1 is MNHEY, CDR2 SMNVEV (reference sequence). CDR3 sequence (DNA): TGTGCCAGCAGTCAAGGGACAGAACCCTACAATGAGCAGTTCTTC. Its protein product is CASSQGTEPYNEQFF.

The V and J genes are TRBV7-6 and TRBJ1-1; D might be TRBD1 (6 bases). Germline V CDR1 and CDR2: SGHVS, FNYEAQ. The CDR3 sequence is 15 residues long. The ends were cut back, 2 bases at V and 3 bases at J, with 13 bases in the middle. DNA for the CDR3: TGTGCCAGCAGCTTACACACAGGGTTGGACACTGAAGCTTTCTTT. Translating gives CASSLHTGLDTEAFF.

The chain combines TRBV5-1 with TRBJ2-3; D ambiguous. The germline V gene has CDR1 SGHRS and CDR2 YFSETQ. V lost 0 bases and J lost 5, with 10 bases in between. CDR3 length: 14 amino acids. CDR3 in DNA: TGCGCCAGCAGCTTGGGGCCCTCGGGAGATACGCAGTATTTT. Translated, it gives CASSLGPSGDTQYF.

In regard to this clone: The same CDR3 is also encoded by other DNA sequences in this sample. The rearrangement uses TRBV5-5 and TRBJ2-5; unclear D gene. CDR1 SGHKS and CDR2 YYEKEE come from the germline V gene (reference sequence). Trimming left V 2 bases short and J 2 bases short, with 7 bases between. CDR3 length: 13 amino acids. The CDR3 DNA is TGTGCCAGCAGCTTCGCCAGACAAGAGACCCAGTACTTC. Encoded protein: CASSFARQETQYF.

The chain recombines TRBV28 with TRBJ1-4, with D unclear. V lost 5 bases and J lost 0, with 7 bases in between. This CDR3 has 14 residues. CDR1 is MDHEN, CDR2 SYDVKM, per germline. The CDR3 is CASSPQTTNEKLFF. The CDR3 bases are TGTGCCAGCAGTCCACAGACAACTAATGAAAAACTGTTTTTT.

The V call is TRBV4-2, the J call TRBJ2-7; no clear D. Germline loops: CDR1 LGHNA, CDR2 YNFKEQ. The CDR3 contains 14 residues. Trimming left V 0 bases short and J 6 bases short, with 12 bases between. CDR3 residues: CASSQDPEVREQYF. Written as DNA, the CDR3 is TGTGCCAGCAGCCAAGATCCAGAGGTCCGCGAGCAGTACTTC.

CDR3 residues: CASRLSSTDTQYF. CDR3 DNA: TGTGCCAGCAGGCTATCTAGCACAGATACGCAGTATTTT. The chain couples TRBV6-6 to TRBJ2-3; no definite D call. CDR3 length: 13 residues. Germline V lookup: CDR1 MNHNY, CDR2 SVGAGI (reference sequence). The ends were cut back, 6 bases at V and 0 bases at J, with 7 bases in the middle.

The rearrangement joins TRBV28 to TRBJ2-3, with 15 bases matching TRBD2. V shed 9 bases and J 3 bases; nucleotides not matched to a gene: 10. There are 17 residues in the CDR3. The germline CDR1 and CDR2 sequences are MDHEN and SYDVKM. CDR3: CASFPGLAGGWTDTQYF. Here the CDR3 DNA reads TGTGCCAGTTTCCCTGGACTAGCGGGAGGGTGGACAGATACGCAGTATTTT.

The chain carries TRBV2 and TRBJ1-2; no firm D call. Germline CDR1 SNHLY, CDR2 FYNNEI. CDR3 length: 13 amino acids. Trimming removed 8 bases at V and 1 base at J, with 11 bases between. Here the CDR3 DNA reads TGTGCCAGCGGAGTTCAGAGTAACTATGGCTACACCTTC. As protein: CASGVQSNYGYTF.

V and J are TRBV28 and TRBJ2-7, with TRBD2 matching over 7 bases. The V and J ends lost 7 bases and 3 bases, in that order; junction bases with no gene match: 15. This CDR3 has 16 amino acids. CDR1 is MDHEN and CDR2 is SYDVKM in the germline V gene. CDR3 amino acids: CASTLLVGGPFYEQYF. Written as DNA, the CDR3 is TGTGCCAGCACCCTACTGGTGGGAGGGCCGTTCTACGAGCAGTACTTC.

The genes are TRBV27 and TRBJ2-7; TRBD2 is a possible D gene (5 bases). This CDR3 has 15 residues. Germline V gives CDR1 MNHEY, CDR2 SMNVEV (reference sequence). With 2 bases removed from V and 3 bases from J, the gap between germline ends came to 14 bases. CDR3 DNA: TGTGCCAGCAGTTTAGGTTCCCGCGGACTCTACGAGCAGTACTTC. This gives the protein CASSLGSRGLYEQYF.

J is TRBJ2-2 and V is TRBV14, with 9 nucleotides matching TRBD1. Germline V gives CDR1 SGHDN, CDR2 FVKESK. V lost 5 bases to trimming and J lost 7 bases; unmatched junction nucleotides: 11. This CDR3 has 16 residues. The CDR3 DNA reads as TGTGCCAGCAGCTCGTTCGGACAGGGGTATATCGGGGAGCTGTTTTTT. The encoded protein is CASSSFGQGYIGELFF.

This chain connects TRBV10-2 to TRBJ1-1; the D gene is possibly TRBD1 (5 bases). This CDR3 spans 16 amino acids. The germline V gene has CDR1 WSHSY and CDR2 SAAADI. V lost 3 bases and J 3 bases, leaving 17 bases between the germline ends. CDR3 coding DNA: TGCGCCAGCAGTGACGGGGGAATAATGGCGGACACTGAAGCTTTCTTT. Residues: CASSDGGIMADTEAFF.

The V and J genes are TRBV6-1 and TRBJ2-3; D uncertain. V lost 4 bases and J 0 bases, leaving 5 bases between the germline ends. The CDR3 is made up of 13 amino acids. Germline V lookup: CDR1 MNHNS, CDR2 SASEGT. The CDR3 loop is CASSVASTDTQYF. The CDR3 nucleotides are TGTGCCAGCAGTGTGGCTAGCACAGATACGCAGTATTTT.

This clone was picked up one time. In DNA form, the CDR3 reads TGCGCCAGCAGCCAAGATGGGGCGCACTATGGCTACACCTTC. Translation: CASSQDGAHYGYTF. V usage is TRBV4-3 and J usage is TRBJ1-2; the D gene is possibly TRBD1 (5 bases). The V gene lost 0 bases and the J gene lost 3 bases, with 8 bases spanning the gap. This CDR3 contains 14 residues. Looked up from germline, CDR1 is LGHNA and CDR2 is YSLEER.

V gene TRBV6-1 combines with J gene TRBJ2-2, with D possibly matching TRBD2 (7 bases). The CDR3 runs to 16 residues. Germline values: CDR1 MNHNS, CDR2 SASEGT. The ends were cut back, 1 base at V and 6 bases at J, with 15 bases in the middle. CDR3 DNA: TGTGCCAGCAGTGAAGTAATGGGGGGGCTCGCCGGGGAGCTGTTTTTT. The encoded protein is CASSEVMGGLAGELFF.

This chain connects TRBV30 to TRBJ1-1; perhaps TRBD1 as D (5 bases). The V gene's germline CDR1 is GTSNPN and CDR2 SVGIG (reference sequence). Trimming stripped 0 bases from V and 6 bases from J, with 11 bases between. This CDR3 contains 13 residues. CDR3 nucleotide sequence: TGTGCCTGGAGTGTCGGGGGGACCGCTGAAGCTTTCTTT. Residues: CAWSVGGTAEAFF.

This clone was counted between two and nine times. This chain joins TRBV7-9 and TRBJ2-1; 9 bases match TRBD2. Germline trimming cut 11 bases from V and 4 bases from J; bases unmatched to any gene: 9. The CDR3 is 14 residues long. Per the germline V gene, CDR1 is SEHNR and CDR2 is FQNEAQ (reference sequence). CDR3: CAGKTSGHYNEQFF. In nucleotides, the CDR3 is TGTGCCGGGAAAACTAGCGGGCATTACAATGAGCAGTTCTTC.

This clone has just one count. In nucleotides, the CDR3 is TGTGCCGGTACAGGACAGGCAAACTACAATGAGCAGTTCTTC. It translates to CAGTGQANYNEQFF. V gene TRBV2 combines with J gene TRBJ2-1; TRBD1 agrees at 7 bases. The V and J ends lost 11 bases and 3 bases, in that order; junction bases with no gene match: 10. The CDR3 is 14 amino acids. CDR1 and CDR2 (germline): SNHLY, FYNNEI.

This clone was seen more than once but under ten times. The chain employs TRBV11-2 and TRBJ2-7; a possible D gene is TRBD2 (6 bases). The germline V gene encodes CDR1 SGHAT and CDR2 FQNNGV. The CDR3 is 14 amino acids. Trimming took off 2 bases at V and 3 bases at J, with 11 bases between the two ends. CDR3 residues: CASSLSAGNYEQYF. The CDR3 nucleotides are TGTGCCAGCAGCTTATCTGCGGGGAACTACGAGCAGTACTTC.

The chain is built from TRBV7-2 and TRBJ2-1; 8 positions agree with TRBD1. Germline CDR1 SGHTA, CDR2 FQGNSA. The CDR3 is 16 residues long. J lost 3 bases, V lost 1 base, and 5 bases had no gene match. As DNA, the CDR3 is TGTGCCAGCAGCTTAGTCGGACAGGGTAACTACAATGAGCAGTTCTTC. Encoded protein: CASSLVGQGNYNEQFF.

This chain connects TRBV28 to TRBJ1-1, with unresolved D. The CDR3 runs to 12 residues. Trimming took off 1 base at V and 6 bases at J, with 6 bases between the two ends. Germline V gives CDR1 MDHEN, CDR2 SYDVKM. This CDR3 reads CASSLLAAEAFF. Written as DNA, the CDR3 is TGTGCCAGCAGTTTATTGGCGGCTGAAGCTTTCTTT.

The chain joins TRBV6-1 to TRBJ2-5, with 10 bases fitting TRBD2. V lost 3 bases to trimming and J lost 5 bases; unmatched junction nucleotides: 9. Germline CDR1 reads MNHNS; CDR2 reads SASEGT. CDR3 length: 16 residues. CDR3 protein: CASSDGESSGGETQYF. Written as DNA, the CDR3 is TGTGCCAGCAGTGATGGAGAGAGTAGCGGGGGGGAGACCCAGTACTTC.

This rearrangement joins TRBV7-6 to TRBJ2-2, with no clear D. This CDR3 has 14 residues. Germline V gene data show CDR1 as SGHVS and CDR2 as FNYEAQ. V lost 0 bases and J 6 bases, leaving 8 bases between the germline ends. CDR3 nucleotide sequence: TGTGCCAGCAGCTTAGCAGGCGGAGCCGGGGAGCTGTTTTTT. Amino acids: CASSLAGGAGELFF.

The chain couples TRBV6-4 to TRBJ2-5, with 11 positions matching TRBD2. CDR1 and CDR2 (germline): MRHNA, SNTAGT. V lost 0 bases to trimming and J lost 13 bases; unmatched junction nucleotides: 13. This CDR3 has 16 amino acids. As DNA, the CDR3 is TGTGCCAGCAGTGACTCGGCCACTAGCGGGGGAGCAATCAGGTACTTC. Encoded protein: CASSDSATSGGAIRYF.

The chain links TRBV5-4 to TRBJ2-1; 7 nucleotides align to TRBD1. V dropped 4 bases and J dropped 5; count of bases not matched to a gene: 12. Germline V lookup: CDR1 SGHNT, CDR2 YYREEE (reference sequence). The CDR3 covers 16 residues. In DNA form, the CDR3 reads TGTGCCAGCAGCGCCGGACAGGTCGGAGGCAACAATGAGCAGTTCTTC. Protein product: CASSAGQVGGNNEQFF. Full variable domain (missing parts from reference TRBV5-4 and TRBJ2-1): ETGVTQSPTHLIKTRGQQVTLRCSSQSGHNTVSWYQQALGQGPQFIFQYYREEENGRGNFPPRFSGLQFPNYSSELNVNALELDDSALYLCASSAGQVGGNNEQFFGPGTRLTVL.

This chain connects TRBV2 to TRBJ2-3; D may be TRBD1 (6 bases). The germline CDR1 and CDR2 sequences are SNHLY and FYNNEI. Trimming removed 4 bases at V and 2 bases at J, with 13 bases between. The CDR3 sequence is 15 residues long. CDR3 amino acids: CASSAGTHSTDTQYF. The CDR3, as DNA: TGTGCCAGCAGTGCCGGGACACACTCCACAGATACGCAGTATTTT.

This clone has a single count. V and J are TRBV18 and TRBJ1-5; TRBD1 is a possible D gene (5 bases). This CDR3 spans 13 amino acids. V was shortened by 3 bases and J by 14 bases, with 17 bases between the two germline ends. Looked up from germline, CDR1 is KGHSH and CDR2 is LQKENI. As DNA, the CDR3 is TGTGCCAGCTCACCCTTATCGGGGGGGGATAAGCATTTT. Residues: CASSPLSGGDKHF.

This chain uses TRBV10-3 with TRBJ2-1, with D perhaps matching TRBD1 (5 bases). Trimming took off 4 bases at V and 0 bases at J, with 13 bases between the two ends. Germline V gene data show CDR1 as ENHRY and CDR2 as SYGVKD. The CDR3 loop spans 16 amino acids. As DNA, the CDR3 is TGTGCCATCAGTGGGGGCAGGCTGAGCTCCTACAATGAGCAGTTCTTC. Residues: CAISGGRLSSYNEQFF.

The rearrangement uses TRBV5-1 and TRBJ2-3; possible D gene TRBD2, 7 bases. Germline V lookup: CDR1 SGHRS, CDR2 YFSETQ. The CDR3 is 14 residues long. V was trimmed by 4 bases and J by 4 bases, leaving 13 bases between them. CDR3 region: CASSPGGLADTQYF. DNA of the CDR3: TGCGCCAGCAGCCCGGGGGGCCTGGCAGATACGCAGTATTTT.